This T cell receptor (beta chain) was observed in a study of T cell responses to AZD1222 COVID-19 vaccine. In the study overall: Samples with a second dose at about 4 or about 12 weeks were pooled together.

To note about this clone: Its cognate antigen is unknown.

Study results and limitations: Without day 14 samples, only post-peak T cell repertoires were studied. There were vaccine-associated CD4 TCRs across spike, dominant at 160-218 and 743-854. Among AZD1222 vaccinees, only six were seropositive at baseline.

CDR3 size: 13 residues. V dropped 5 bases and J dropped 1 base, with 8 bases sitting between them. The germline CDR1 and CDR2 sequences are MNHEY and SVGEGT. Sequenced by immunoSEQ multiplex PCR; TCRdb stores in-frame clones only, minus some. Seen here are about 120,000 clones, around 90% observed once, and the top ten hold about 5%. Sequences were derived from peripheral blood, sampled on day 0 of AZD1222 vaccination. V gene TRBV6-2 or TRBV6-3 combines with J gene TRBJ1-2, with unresolved D. The sequence derives from an adult in good health. The CDR3, as DNA: TGTGCCAGCAGTAAGGGAAATAACTATGGCTACACCTTC. Encoded protein: CASSKGNNYGYTF.